This TCR beta chain was obtained from a study of control samples from healthy donors and cancer patients. TCRdb keeps only in-frame clones here, not all; method: immunoSEQ multiplex PCR. The sample lists about 170,000 clones; around 90% were seen once. Germline V CDR1 and CDR2: LGHDT, YNNKEL (reference sequence). The ends were cut back, 1 base at V and 1 base at J, with 8 bases in the middle. CDR3 size: 16 residues. The receptor was isolated from a man between 25 and 39 years old in good health. Sequencing used blood. This chain uses TRBV3-1 (or the pseudogene TRBV3-2) with TRBJ1-6, with D perhaps TRBD1 (5 bases). Written as DNA, the CDR3 is TGTGCCAGCAGCCAAGGAAGGGGTTCCTATAATTCACCCCTCCACTTT. Translation gives CASSQGRGSYNSPLHF.